This T cell receptor beta chain was sequenced in a study of technical replicates of blood from a handful of donors. The V gene end was trimmed by 0 bases and the J gene end by 10 bases; junction bases not matched to a gene: 11. The CDR3 spans 15 residues. Germline V CDR1 and CDR2: SGHDT, YYEEEE. This table comes from immunoSEQ multiplex PCR, and its TCRdb copy is limited to in-frame clones, with some not included. The table includes around 80,000 clones, 94% detected once. The TCR originated in a human donor in good health. The sample taken for sequencing was T cells isolated from PBMCs. The chain is built from TRBV5-6 and TRBJ1-1, with TRBD1 matching over 8 bases. The CDR3 region has the DNA TGTGCCAGCAGCTTGGGAACTTCAGGGGGCGTTTCAGCTTTCTTT. Translated, it gives CASSLGTSGGVSAFF.